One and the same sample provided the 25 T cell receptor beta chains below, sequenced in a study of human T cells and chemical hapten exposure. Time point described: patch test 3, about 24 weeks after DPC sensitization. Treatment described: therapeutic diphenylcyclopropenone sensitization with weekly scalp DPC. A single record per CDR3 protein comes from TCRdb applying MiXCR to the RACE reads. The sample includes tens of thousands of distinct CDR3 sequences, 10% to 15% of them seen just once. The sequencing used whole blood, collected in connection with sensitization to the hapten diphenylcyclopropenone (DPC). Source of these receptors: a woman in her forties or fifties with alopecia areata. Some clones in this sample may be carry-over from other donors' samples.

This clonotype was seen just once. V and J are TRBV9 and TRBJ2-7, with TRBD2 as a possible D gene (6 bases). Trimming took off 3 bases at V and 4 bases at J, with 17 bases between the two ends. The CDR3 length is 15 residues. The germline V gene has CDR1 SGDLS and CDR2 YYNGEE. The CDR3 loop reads CASSARPGLPYEQYF. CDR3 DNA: TGTGCCAGCAGCGCCAGACCGGGACTCCCGTACGAGCAGTACTTC.

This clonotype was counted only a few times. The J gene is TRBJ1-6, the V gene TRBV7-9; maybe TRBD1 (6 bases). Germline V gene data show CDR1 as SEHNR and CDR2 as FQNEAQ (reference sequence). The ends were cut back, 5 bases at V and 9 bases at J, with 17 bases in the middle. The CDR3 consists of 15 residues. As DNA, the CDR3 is TGTGCCAGCAGCCCCCGGGGGCAGGGTGGTTCACCCCTCCACTTT. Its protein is CASSPRGQGGSPLHF.

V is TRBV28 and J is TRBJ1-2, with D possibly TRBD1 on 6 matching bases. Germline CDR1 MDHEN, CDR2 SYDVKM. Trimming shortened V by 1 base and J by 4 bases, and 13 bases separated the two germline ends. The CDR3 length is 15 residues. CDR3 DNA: TGTGCCAGCAGTTTATATGGGGGGCTAGGCTATGGCTACACCTTC. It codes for CASSLYGGLGYGYTF.

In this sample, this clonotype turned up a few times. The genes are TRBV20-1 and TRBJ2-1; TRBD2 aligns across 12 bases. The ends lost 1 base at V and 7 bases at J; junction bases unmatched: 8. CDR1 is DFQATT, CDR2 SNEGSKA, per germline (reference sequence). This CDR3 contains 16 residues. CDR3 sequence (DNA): TGCAGTGCTAGAGTGCGACTAGCGGGAGTTCTGAATGAGCAGTTCTTC. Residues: CSARVRLAGVLNEQFF.

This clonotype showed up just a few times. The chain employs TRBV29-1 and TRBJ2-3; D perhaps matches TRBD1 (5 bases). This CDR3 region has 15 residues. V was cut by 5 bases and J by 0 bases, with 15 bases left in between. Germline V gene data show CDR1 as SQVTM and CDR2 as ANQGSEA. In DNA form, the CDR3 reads TGCAGCGTTTCCCAGACAGACTCCAGCACAGATACGCAGTATTTT. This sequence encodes CSVSQTDSSTDTQYF.

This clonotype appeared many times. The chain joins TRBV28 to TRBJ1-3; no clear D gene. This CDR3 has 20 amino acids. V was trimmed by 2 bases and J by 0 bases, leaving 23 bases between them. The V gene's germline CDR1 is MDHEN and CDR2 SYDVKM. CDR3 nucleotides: TGTGCCAGCAGTTTACGGAGACTACGGAACACGGGAAACTCTGGAAACACCATATATTTT. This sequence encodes CASSLRRLRNTGNSGNTIYF.

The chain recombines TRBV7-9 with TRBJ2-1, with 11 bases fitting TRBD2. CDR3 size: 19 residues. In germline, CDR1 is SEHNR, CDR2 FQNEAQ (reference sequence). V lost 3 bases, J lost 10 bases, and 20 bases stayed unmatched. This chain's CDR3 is CASSFDRASGRTGPREQFF. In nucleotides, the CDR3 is TGTGCCAGCAGCTTCGATCGGGCTAGCGGGAGGACCGGGCCCCGCGAGCAGTTCTTC.

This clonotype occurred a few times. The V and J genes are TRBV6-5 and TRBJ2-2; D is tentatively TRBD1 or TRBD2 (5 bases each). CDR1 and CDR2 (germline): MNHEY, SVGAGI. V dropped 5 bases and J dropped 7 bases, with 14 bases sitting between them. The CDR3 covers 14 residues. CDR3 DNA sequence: TGTGCCAGCAGTGATGAGGGACGGGGCGGGGAGCTGTTTTTT. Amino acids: CASSDEGRGGELFF.

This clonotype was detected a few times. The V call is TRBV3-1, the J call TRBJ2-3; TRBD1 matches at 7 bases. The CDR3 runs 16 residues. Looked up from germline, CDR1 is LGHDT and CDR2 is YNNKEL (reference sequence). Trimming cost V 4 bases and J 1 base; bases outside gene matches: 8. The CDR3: CASSPGQPFGTDTQYF. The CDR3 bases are TGTGCCAGCAGCCCGGGACAGCCGTTTGGCACAGATACGCAGTATTTT.

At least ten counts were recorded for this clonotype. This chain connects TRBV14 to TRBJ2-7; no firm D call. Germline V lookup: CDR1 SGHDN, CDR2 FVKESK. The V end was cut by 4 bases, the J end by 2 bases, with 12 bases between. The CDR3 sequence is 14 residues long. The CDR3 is CASSPSALTYEQYF. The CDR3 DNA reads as TGTGCCAGCAGCCCCAGCGCCCTAACCTACGAGCAGTACTTC.

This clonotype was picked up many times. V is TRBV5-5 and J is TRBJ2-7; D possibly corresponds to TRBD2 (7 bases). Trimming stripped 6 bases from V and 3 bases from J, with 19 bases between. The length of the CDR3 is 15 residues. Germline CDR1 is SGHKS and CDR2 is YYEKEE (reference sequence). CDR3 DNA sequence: TGTGCCAGCACCCAAGGGGGGGCCTTGGTCTACGAGCAGTACTTC. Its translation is CASTQGGALVYEQYF.

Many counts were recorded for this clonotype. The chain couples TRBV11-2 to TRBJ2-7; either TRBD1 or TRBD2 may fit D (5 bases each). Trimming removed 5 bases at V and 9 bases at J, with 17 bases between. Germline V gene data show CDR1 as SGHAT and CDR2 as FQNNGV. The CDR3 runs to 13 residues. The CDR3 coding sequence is TGTGCCAGCAGCCTTGGGACGGCCCCGAGGCAGTACTTC. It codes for CASSLGTAPRQYF.

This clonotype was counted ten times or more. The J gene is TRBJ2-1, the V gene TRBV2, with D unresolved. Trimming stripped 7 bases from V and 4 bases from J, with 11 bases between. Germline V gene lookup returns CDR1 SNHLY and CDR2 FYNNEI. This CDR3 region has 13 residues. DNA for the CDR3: TGTGCCAGCAAGGTTGTCGGGTACAATGAGCAGTTCTTC. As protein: CASKVVGYNEQFF.

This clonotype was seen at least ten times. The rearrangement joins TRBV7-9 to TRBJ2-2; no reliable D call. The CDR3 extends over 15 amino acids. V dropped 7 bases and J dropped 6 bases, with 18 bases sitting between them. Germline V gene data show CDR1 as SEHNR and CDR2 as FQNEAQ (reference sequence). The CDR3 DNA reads TGTGCCAGCACCAACCACTTGACGACCCCCGGGGAGCTGTTTTTT. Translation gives CASTNHLTTPGELFF.

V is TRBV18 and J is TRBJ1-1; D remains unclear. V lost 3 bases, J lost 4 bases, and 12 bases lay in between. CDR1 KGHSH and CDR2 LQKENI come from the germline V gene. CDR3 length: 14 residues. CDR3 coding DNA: TGTGCCAGCTCACCGAGGGAGGGTCTCACTGAAGCTTTCTTT. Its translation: CASSPREGLTEAFF.

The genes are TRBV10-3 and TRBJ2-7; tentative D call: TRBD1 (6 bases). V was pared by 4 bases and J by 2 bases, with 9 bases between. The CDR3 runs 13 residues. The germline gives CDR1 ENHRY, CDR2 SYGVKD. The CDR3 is CAISGKGAYEQYF. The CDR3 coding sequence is TGTGCCATCAGTGGTAAGGGGGCCTACGAGCAGTACTTC.

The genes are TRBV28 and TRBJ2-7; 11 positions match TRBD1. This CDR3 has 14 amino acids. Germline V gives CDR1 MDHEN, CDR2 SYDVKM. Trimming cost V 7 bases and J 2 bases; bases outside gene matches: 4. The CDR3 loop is CASIGTGGTYEQYF. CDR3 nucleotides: TGTGCCAGCATCGGGACAGGGGGGACCTACGAGCAGTACTTC.

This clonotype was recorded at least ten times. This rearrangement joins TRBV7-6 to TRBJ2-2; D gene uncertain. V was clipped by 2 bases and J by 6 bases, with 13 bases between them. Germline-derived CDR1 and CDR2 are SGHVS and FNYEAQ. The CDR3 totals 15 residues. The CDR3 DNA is TGTGCCAGCAGCTTAATTCGGGCGCCGGCCGGGGAGCTGTTTTTT. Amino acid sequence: CASSLIRAPAGELFF.

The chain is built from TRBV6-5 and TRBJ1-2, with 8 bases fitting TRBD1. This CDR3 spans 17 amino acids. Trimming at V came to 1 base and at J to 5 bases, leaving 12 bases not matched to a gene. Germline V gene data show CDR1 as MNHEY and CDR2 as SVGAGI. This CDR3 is CASSYFRTGKRDYGYTF. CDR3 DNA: TGTGCCAGCAGTTACTTTCGGACAGGGAAAAGGGATTATGGCTACACCTTC.

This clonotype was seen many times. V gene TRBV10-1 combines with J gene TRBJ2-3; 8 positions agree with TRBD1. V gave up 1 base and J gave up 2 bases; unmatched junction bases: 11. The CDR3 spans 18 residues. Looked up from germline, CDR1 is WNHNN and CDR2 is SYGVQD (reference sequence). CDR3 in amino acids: CASSEYMPADRATDTQYF. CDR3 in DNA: TGCGCCAGCAGTGAGTACATGCCCGCGGACAGGGCCACAGATACGCAGTATTTT.

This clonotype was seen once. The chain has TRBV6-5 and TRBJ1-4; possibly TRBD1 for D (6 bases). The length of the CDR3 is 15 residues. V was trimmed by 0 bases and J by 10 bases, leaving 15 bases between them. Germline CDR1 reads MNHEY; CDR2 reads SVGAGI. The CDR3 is CASSYSTGFGAKLFF. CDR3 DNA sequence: TGTGCCAGCAGTTACTCGACAGGATTCGGTGCAAAACTGTTTTTT.

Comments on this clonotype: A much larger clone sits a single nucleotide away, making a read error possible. The CDR3 coding sequence is TGTGTCAGCAGCCGACCGGGACAGATGAACACTGAAGCTTTCTTT. This translates into CVSSRPGQMNTEAFF. This chain connects TRBV4-2 to TRBJ1-1; 7 bases map to TRBD1. The CDR3 extends over 15 amino acids. Germline CDR1 reads LGHNA; CDR2 reads YNFKEQ.

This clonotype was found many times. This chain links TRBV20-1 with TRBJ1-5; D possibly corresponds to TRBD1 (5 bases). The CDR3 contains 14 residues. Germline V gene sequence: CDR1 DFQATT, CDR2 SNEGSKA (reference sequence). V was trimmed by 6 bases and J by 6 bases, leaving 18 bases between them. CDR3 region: CSAQPAGWRQPQHF. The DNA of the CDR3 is TGCAGTGCCCAGCCGGCAGGGTGGCGTCAGCCCCAGCATTTT.

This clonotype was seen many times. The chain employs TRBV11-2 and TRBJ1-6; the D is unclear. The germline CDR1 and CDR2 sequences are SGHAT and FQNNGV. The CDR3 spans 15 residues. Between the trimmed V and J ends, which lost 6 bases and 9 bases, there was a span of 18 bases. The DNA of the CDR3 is TGTGCCAGCAGTTTCGATCGGTTCACATTTTCACCCCTCCACTTT. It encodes CASSFDRFTFSPLHF.

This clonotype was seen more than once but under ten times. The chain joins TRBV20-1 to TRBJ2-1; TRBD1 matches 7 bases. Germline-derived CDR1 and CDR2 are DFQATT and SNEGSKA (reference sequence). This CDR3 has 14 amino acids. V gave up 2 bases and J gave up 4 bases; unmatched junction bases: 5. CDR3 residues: CSARSDRNYNEQFF. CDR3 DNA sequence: TGCAGTGCTAGATCGGACAGGAATTACAATGAGCAGTTCTTC.